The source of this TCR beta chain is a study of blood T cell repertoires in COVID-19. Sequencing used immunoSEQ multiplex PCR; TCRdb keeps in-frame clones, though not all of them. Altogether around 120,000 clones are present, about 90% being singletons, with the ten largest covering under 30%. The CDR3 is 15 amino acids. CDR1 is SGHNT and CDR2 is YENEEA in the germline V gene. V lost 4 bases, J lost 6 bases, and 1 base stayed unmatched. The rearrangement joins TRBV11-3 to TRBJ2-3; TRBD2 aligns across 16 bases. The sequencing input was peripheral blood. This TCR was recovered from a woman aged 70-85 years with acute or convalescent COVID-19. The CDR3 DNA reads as TGTGCCAGCAGCTCGGGACTAGCGGGGGGGGATACGCAGTATTTT. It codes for CASSSGLAGGDTQYF.